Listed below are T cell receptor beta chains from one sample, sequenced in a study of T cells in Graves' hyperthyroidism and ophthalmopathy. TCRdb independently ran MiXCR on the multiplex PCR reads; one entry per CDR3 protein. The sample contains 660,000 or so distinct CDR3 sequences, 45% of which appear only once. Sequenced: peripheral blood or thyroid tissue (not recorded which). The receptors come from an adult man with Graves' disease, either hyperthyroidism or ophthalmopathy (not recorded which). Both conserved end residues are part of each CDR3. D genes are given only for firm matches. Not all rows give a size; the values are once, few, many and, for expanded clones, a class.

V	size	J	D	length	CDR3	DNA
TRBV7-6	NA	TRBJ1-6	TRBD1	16	CASSLGSATGSSPLHF	TGTGCCAGCAGCTTAGGGTCCGCGACAGGGAGTTCACCCCTCCACTTT
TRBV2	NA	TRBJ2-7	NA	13	CASSEAGTGEQYF	TGTGCCAGCAGTGAAGCGGGAACGGGGGAGCAGTACTTC
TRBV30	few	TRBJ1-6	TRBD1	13	CAWADRVQSPLHF	TGTGCCTGGGCGGACAGGGTACAGTCACCCCTCCACTTT
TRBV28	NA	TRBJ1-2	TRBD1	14	CASSNGDRGQGYTF	TGTGCCAGCAGTAACGGGGACAGGGGGCAAGGCTACACCTTC
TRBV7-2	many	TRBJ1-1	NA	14	CASSFREVSTEAFF	TGTGCCAGCAGCTTCAGGGAAGTGTCCACTGAAGCTTTCTTT
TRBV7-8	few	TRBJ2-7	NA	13	CASSEGTFYEQYF	TGTGCCAGCAGCGAGGGGACCTTTTACGAGCAGTACTTC
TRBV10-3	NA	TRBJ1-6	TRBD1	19	CAIRRDGQGIPLEDSPLHF	TGTGCCATCAGAAGGGACGGACAGGGGATTCCCCTAGAAGATTCACCCCTCCACTTT
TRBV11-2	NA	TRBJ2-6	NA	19	CASSYGEAGSCSGANVLTF	TGTGCCAGCAGCTACGGCGAGGCAGGGAGTTGCTCCGGGGCCAACGTCCTGACTTTC
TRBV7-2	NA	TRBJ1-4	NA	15	CASSLGLGGYEKLFF	TGTGCCAGCAGCTTAGGACTGGGAGGATATGAAAAACTGTTTTTT
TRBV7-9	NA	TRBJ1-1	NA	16	CAGSPQSGRGNTEAFF	TGTGCCGGCAGCCCCCAGTCGGGCAGGGGGAACACTGAAGCTTTCTTT
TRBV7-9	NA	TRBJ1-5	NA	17	CASSLARDDYSNQPQHF	TGTGCCAGCAGCTTGGCCAGGGATGATTATAGCAATCAGCCCCAGCATTTT
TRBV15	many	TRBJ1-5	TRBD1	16	CATSRDQGALNQPQHF	TGTGCCACCAGCAGAGATCAGGGGGCCTTAAATCAGCCCCAGCATTTT
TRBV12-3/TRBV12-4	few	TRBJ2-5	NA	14	CASSLDAAQETQYF	TGTGCCAGCAGTTTAGATGCGGCGCAGGAGACCCAGTACTTC
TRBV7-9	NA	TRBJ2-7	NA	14	CASSPSGKTYEQYF	TGTGCCAGCAGTCCGTCCGGGAAGACCTACGAGCAGTACTTC
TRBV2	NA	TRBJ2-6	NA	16	CASSENSAFGANVLTF	TGTGCCAGCAGTGAAAACAGCGCATTTGGGGCCAACGTCCTGACTTTC
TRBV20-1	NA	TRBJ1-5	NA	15	CSARNPGHRNQPQHF	TGCAGTGCTCGCAACCCGGGACATCGGAATCAGCCCCAGCATTTT
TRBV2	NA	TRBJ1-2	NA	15	CASSEAFRDGRGYTF	TGTGCCAGCAGTGAAGCGTTTCGGGACGGGAGAGGCTACACCTTC
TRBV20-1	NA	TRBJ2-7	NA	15	CSARGQGQLKTEQYF	TGCAGTGCTAGAGGGCAGGGCCAACTAAAAACGGAGCAGTACTTC
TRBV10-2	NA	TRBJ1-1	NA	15	CASSESKGPNTEAFF	TGCGCCAGCAGTGAGTCAAAGGGGCCGAACACTGAAGCTTTCTTT
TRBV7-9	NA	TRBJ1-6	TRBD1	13	CASSLRTGGPPHF	TGTGCCAGCAGCTTGAGGACAGGGGGGCCTCCCCACTTT
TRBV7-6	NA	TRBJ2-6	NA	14	CASSLSVGDNVLTF	TGTGCCAGCAGCCTTAGCGTTGGGGACAACGTCCTGACTTTC
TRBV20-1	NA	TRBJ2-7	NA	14	CSVAGGSSRGEQYF	TGCAGCGTTGCAGGGGGGTCGTCACGGGGCGAGCAGTACTTC
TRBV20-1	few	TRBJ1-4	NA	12	CSAKPGDEKLFF	TGCAGTGCTAAGCCAGGGGATGAAAAACTGTTTTTT
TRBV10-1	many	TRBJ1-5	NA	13	CASSDSPGQPQHF	TGCGCCAGCAGTGACAGCCCAGGCCAGCCCCAGCATTTT
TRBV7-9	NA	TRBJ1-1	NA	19	CASSLAEIKQGWGNTEAFF	TGTGCCAGCAGCTTAGCGGAGATAAAACAGGGATGGGGGAACACTGAAGCTTTCTTT
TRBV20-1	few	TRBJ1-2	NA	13	CSARAPENYGYTF	TGCAGTGCTAGAGCCCCGGAAAACTATGGCTACACCTTC
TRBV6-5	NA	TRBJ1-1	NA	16	CASSYGAFHLNTEAFF	TGTGCCAGCAGTTACGGGGCCTTTCATCTGAACACTGAAGCTTTCTTT
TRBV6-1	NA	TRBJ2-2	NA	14	CASTDPTGTGELFF	TGTGCCAGCACCGACCCGACAGGAACCGGGGAGCTGTTTTTT
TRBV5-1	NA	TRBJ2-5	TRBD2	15	CASSTAGGRRETQYF	TGCGCCAGCAGCACAGCGGGAGGAAGGAGAGAGACCCAGTACTTC